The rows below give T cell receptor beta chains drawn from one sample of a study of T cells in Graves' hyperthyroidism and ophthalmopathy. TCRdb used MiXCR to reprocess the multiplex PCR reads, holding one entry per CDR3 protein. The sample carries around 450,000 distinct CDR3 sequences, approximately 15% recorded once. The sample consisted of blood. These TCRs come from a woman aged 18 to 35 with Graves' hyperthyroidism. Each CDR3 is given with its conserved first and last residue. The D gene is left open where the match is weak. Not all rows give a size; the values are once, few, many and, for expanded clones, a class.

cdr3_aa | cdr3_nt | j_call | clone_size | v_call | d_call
CASSFPRPGLAGGRLNNEQFF | TGTGCCAGCAGCTTTCCTCGACCGGGACTAGCGGGGGGACGCCTTAACAATGAGCAGTTCTTC | TRBJ2-1 | few | TRBV7-9 | TRBD2
CATSDRGQRGYTF | TGTGCCACCAGTGACCGCGGACAGCGTGGCTACACCTTC | TRBJ1-2 | many | TRBV24-1 | NA
CASSVGTSETQYF | TGTGCCAGCAGCGTCGGGACTAGTGAGACCCAGTACTTC | TRBJ2-5 | NA | TRBV3-1 | TRBD2
CASSQGSTGELFF | TGTGCCAGCAGCCAAGGGTCCACCGGGGAGCTGTTTTTT | TRBJ2-2 | NA | TRBV4-2 | NA
CASSRHEQGSAFF | TGTGCCAGCAGTCGCCACGAACAGGGTTCAGCTTTCTTT | TRBJ1-1 | many | TRBV27 | NA
CATSDFGTGETQYF | TGTGCCACCAGTGACTTTGGAACGGGGGAGACCCAGTACTTC | TRBJ2-5 | many | TRBV24-1 | NA
CASSQAQAISGNTIYF | TGCGCCAGCAGCCAAGCCCAGGCCATCTCTGGAAACACCATATATTTT | TRBJ1-3 | NA | TRBV4-1 | NA
CAIRSGTGSHEQYF | TGTGCCATCAGGTCCGGGACAGGGAGCCACGAGCAGTACTTC | TRBJ2-7 | NA | TRBV10-3 | TRBD1
CASNRLAGRTDTQYF | TGTGCCAGCAATCGACTAGCGGGACGCACAGATACGCAGTATTTT | TRBJ2-3 | NA | TRBV9 | TRBD2
CASSLGSVGPLTTPLHF | TGCGCCAGCAGCTTGGGGAGCGTGGGGCCCCTCACGACACCCCTCCACTTT | TRBJ1-6 | many | TRBV5-1 | NA
CASAFYSNQPQHF | TGTGCCAGCGCCTTTTATAGCAATCAGCCCCAGCATTTT | TRBJ1-5 | many | TRBV2 | NA
CASSQGWGLNQPQHF | TGTGCCAGCAGTCAAGGGTGGGGTCTCAATCAGCCCCAGCATTTT | TRBJ1-5 | many | TRBV3-1 | NA
CASSLVGTGQETQYF | TGTGCCAGCAGCTTAGTGGGGACTGGACAAGAGACCCAGTACTTC | TRBJ2-5 | many | TRBV11-3 | NA
CSAIKIAGGTDTQYF | TGCAGTGCTATTAAAATAGCGGGGGGCACAGATACGCAGTATTTT | TRBJ2-3 | many | TRBV20-1 | TRBD2
CASSRTTGMEAFF | TGTGCCAGTAGTAGGACCACCGGGATGGAAGCTTTCTTT | TRBJ1-1 | NA | TRBV19 | NA
CASSLNGVLQETQYF | TGTGCCAGCAGCCTAAACGGGGTTCTCCAAGAGACCCAGTACTTC | TRBJ2-5 | NA | TRBV7-2 | NA
CASTPGAAPYEQYF | TGTGCCAGCACCCCGGGAGCGGCCCCCTACGAGCAGTACTTC | TRBJ2-7 | NA | TRBV2 | NA
CASSPAGGSSYEQYF | TGTGCCAGCAGTCCAGCTGGCGGTTCTTCCTACGAGCAGTACTTC | TRBJ2-7 | many | TRBV11-2 | NA
CSVRTGTNSPLHF | TGCAGCGTCAGGACAGGGACAAATTCACCCCTCCACTTT | TRBJ1-6 | many | TRBV29-1 | TRBD1
CAISESYLDTQYF | TGTGCCATCAGTGAGTCCTACCTGGATACGCAGTATTTT | TRBJ2-3 | many | TRBV10-3 | NA
CASSLSGEGRRGSGYTF | TGTGCCAGCAGCTTATCTGGTGAGGGCCGCCGTGGATCTGGCTACACCTTC | TRBJ1-2 | NA | TRBV13 | NA
CASTLRGKGEAFF | TGTGCCAGTACCCTTCGAGGGAAGGGTGAAGCTTTCTTT | TRBJ1-1 | few | TRBV19 | NA
CASSLPGQGAPEETQYF | TGTGCCAGCAGCTTACCTGGACAGGGGGCGCCTGAAGAGACCCAGTACTTC | TRBJ2-5 | NA | TRBV7-8 | TRBD1
CSGRTGPSSYNEQFF | TGCAGTGGGAGAACGGGTCCGTCCTCCTACAATGAGCAGTTCTTC | TRBJ2-1 | many | TRBV20-1 | NA
CAISVQGVPSGNTIYF | TGTGCCATCAGTGTCCAAGGGGTCCCCTCTGGAAACACCATATATTTT | TRBJ1-3 | few | TRBV10-3 | NA
CSAREQGSGSAQYF | TGCAGTGCTAGAGAACAGGGGTCGGGGTCGGCCCAGTACTTC | TRBJ2-5 | few | TRBV20-1 | TRBD1
CASLGRGTAKNEQYF | TGTGCCAGCCTGGGGAGGGGGACAGCGAAGAACGAGCAGTACTTC | TRBJ2-7 | many | TRBV6-2/TRBV6-3 | NA
CASSLTGGGYGYTF | TGCGCCAGCAGCTTGACCGGGGGCGGCTATGGCTACACCTTC | TRBJ1-2 | many | TRBV5-1 | NA
CASSSRGKLTPLHF | TGTGCCAGCTCGTCGCGGGGCAAACTTACACCCCTCCACTTT | TRBJ1-6 | many | TRBV18 | NA
CASSTPADRGLAPLHF | TGTGCCAGCAGTACGCCTGCGGACAGGGGGCTTGCACCCCTCCACTTT | TRBJ1-6 | few | TRBV12-3/TRBV12-4 | TRBD1
CASSLRGPPGHSGNTIYF | TGCGCCAGCAGCTTGAGAGGGCCCCCGGGGCACTCTGGAAACACCATATATTTT | TRBJ1-3 | NA | TRBV5-1 | NA
CATISNYGYTF | TGTGCCACCATCTCAAACTATGGCTACACCTTC | TRBJ1-2 | NA | TRBV28 | NA
CASRGQGRLDYNEQFF | TGTGCCAGCAGGGGACAGGGTCGTCTCGACTACAATGAGCAGTTCTTC | TRBJ2-1 | many | TRBV2 | TRBD1
CASSLSGSGGQETQYF | TGTGCCAGCAGCTTATCGGGGAGCGGGGGACAAGAGACCCAGTACTTC | TRBJ2-5 | many | TRBV11-1 | TRBD2
CASSGEGQGALYEQYF | TGTGCCAGCAGTGGCGAGGGACAGGGGGCCCTCTACGAGCAGTACTTC | TRBJ2-7 | few | TRBV27 | TRBD1
CASSLEGGGASDTQYF | TGTGCCAGCAGCTTAGAAGGCGGGGGGGCCTCAGATACGCAGTATTTT | TRBJ2-3 | NA | TRBV7-2 | TRBD2
CSAGDSLLALF | TGCAGTGCTGGGGACAGCCTGCTCGCTCTCTTT | TRBJ1-1 | NA | TRBV20-1 | TRBD1
CASSPGTGNEQFF | TGTGCCAGCTCACCAGGGACAGGGAATGAGCAGTTCTTC | TRBJ2-1 | many | TRBV18 | TRBD1
CASNPGLAGGNTDTQYF | TGTGCCAGCAACCCGGGACTAGCGGGAGGCAACACAGATACGCAGTATTTT | TRBJ2-3 | once | TRBV2 | TRBD2
CASSQQGAPGYEQYF | TGCGCCAGCAGCCAACAGGGGGCCCCTGGGTACGAGCAGTACTTC | TRBJ2-7 | NA | TRBV4-3 | TRBD1
CASSRAGGPYEQYF | TGTGCCAGCAGTCGAGCGGGAGGCCCCTACGAGCAGTACTTC | TRBJ2-7 | many | TRBV27 | TRBD2
CASSLRDRASPLHF | TGTGCCAGCAGTTTACGGGACAGGGCTTCACCCCTCCACTTT | TRBJ1-6 | few | TRBV27 | TRBD1
CASSEFRGLAYEQYF | TGTGCCAGCAGCGAGTTCAGGGGGCTCGCCTACGAGCAGTACTTC | TRBJ2-7 | few | TRBV6-1 | TRBD1
CASSLSASSYNSPLHF | TGTGCCAGCAGTTTATCGGCCAGCTCCTATAATTCACCCCTCCACTTT | TRBJ1-6 | many | TRBV28 | NA
CASSYPDGHNEQFF | TGCGCCAGCTCGTACCCAGATGGTCACAATGAGCAGTTCTTC | TRBJ2-1 | NA | TRBV5-1 | NA
CASSKSDRSYEQYF | TGTGCCAGCAGCAAGTCAGACAGATCTTACGAGCAGTACTTC | TRBJ2-7 | many | TRBV7-9 | NA
CASSGTVGQGFYEQYF | TGTGCCAGCTCAGGTACCGTGGGACAGGGTTTTTACGAGCAGTACTTC | TRBJ2-7 | many | TRBV18 | TRBD1
CSAQAGAGETQYF | TGCAGTGCTCAAGCGGGAGCGGGAGAGACCCAGTACTTC | TRBJ2-5 | few | TRBV20-1 | TRBD2
CASRYSGWGGPEKLFF | TGTGCCAGCAGGTACTCAGGCTGGGGGGGGCCTGAAAAACTGTTTTTT | TRBJ1-4 | NA | TRBV2 | NA
CSARVMNTEAFF | TGCAGTGCTAGAGTCATGAACACTGAAGCTTTCTTT | TRBJ1-1 | many | TRBV20-1 | NA
CASSQVPGYGYTF | TGTGCCAGCAGCCAAGTTCCTGGCTATGGCTACACCTTC | TRBJ1-2 | few | TRBV14 | NA
CSARDGGAPRGNIQYF | TGCAGTGCTAGAGATGGGGGAGCCCCCCGGGGGAACATTCAGTACTTC | TRBJ2-4 | NA | TRBV20-1 | NA
CASSAPGTQRVYEQYF | TGTGCCAGCAGTGCCCCCGGGACGCAAAGAGTCTACGAGCAGTACTTC | TRBJ2-7 | once | TRBV28 | NA
CSARALTRSRGLEQFF | TGCAGTGCTAGAGCCCTAACCAGATCCAGGGGGCTCGAGCAGTTCTTC | TRBJ2-1 | many | TRBV20-1 | TRBD1
CASSSYRGSADTQYF | TGCGCCAGCAGCTCCTACAGGGGTTCGGCAGATACGCAGTATTTT | TRBJ2-3 | many | TRBV5-1 | TRBD1
CSVLEGSEKLFF | TGCAGCGTTCTGGAGGGTTCTGAAAAACTGTTTTTT | TRBJ1-4 | once | TRBV29-1 | NA
CAISESETAIRYGYTF | TGTGCCATCAGTGAGTCGGAAACAGCGATCCGCTATGGCTACACCTTC | TRBJ1-2 | many | TRBV10-3 | NA